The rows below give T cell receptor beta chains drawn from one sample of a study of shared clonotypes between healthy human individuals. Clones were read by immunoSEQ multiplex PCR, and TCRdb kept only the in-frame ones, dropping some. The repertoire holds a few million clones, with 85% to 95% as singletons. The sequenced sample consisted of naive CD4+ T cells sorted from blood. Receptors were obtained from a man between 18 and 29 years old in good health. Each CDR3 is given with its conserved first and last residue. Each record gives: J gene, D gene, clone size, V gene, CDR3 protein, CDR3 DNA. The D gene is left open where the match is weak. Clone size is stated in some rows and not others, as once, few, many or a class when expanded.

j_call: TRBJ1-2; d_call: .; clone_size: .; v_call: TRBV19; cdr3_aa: CASSRGYGYTF; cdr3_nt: TGTGCCAGTAGTAGGGGCTATGGCTACACCTTC
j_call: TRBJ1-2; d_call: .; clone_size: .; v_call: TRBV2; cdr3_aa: CASSDPDNYGYTF; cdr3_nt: TGTGCCAGCAGTGACCCGGATAACTATGGCTACACCTTC
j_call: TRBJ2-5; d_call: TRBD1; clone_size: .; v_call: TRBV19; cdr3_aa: CASSVVRDRETQYF; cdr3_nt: TGTGCCAGTAGCGTTGTCCGGGACAGAGAGACCCAGTACTTC
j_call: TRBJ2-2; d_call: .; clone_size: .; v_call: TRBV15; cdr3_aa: CATSSPRGTGELFF; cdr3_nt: TGTGCCACCAGCAGTCCCAGGGGCACCGGGGAGCTGTTTTTT
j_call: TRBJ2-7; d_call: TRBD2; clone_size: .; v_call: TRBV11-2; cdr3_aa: CASSPGGRWDEQYF; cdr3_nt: TGTGCCAGCAGCCCGGGGGGGCGCTGGGACGAGCAGTACTTC
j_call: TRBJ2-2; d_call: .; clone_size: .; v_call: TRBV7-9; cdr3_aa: CASSLSATGELFF; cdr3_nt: TGTGCCAGCAGCTTATCAGCTACCGGGGAGCTGTTTTTT
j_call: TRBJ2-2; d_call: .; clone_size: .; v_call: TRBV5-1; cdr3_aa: CASSLKGANTGELFF; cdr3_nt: TGCGCCAGCAGCTTGAAGGGGGCGAACACCGGGGAGCTGTTTTTT
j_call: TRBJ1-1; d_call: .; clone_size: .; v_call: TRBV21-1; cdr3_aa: CASSKDEGTGYTEAFF; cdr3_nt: TGTGCCAGCAGCAAGGACGAGGGGACAGGGTACACTGAAGCTTTCTTT
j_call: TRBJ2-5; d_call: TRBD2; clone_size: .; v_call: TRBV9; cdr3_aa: CASGSTGGTWETQYF; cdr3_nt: TGTGCCAGCGGATCGACGGGGGGGACCTGGGAGACCCAGTACTTC
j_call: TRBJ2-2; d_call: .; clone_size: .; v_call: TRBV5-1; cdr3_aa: CASSPNWGQTNTGELFF; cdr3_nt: TGCGCCAGCAGCCCCAATTGGGGACAAACGAACACCGGGGAGCTGTTTTTT
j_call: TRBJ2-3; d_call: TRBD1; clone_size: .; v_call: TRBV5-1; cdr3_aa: CASSSTNPGQGRTDTQYF; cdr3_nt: TGCGCCAGCAGCTCAACTAACCCGGGACAGGGACGCACAGATACGCAGTATTTT
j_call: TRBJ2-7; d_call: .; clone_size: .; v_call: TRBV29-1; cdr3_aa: CSAGLANYEQYF; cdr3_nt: TGCAGCGCGGGACTGGCAAATTACGAGCAGTACTTC
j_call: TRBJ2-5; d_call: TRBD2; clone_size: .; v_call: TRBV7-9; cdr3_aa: CASSKGLAATSGGETQYF; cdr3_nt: TGTGCCAGCAGCAAGGGACTAGCGGCAACCTCGGGAGGGGAGACCCAGTACTTC
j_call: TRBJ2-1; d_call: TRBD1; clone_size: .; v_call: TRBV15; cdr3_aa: CATSRKGQGGHNEQFF; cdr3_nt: TGTGCCACCAGCAGAAAAGGACAGGGGGGACACAATGAGCAGTTCTTC
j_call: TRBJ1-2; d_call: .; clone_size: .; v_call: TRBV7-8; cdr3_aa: CASSLLATGSLSNYGYTF; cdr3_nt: TGTGCCAGCAGCTTGTTGGCAACTGGCTCATTGTCTAACTATGGCTACACCTTC
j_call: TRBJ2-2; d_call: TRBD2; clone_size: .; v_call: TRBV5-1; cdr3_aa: CASSLAVAAGAVGTGELFF; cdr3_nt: TGCGCCAGCAGCTTGGCAGTCGCAGCGGGGGCGGTGGGCACCGGGGAGCTGTTTTTT
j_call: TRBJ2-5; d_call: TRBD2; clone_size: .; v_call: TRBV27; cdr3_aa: CASSFLRGGGETQYF; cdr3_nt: TGTGCCAGCAGTTTTCTCCGGGGGGGCGGAGAGACCCAGTACTTC
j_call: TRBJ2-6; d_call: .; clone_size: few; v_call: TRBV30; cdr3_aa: CAWSSGANVLTF; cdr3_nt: TGTGCCTGGAGTTCTGGGGCCAACGTCCTGACTTTC
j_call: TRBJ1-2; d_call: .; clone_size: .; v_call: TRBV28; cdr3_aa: CASSPGPYYGYTF; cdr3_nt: TGTGCCAGCAGTCCGGGACCTTACTATGGCTACACCTTC
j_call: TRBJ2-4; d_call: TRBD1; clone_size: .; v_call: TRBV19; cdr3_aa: CASRPGTGDYDIQYF; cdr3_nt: TGTGCCAGTAGGCCCGGGACAGGAGATTACGACATTCAGTACTTC